These 16 T cell receptor beta chains were sequenced from one sample in a study of identifying expanded T cells in peripheral blood. The data were produced by immunoSEQ multiplex PCR, yet TCRdb's version contains in-frame clones alone and is incomplete. The sample lists roughly 130,000 clones; approximately 86% were seen once. The sample comprised blood. These receptors were collected from a person between 18 and 70 years old in good health.

The chain has TRBV7-3 and TRBJ1-2; D may be TRBD1 (5 bases). CDR1 and CDR2 (germline): SGHTA, FQGTGA. CDR3 length: 16 amino acids. V lost 5 bases and J 7 bases, leaving 23 bases between the germline ends. CDR3 in amino acids: CASSPRTGARDGGYTF. The CDR3 region has the DNA TGTGCCAGCAGCCCTCGGACGGGAGCCAGGGATGGTGGCTACACCTTC.

The V call is TRBV30, the J call TRBJ1-5; tentatively, D is TRBD1 (5 bases). Trimming cost V 0 bases and J 8 bases, with 11 bases left between them. The CDR3 sequence is 13 residues long. Germline V CDR1 and CDR2: GTSNPN, SVGIG (reference sequence). CDR3 residues: CAWSVNRWEPQHF. CDR3 DNA sequence: TGTGCCTGGAGTGTCAACAGGTGGGAGCCCCAGCATTTT.

The chain is built from TRBV18 and TRBJ1-4; 7 bases fit TRBD1. CDR3 length equals 13 residues. The junction had 5 bases not matched to a gene; V was cut back by 6 bases and J by 7 bases. The V gene's germline CDR1 is KGHSH and CDR2 LQKENI. The CDR3, as DNA: TGTGCCAGCTCCGGTGGGACAGCTGAAAAACTGTTTTTT. Translating it yields CASSGGTAEKLFF.

The chain joins TRBV28 to TRBJ1-1; D perhaps matches TRBD1 (5 bases). From germline, CDR1 is MDHEN and CDR2 SYDVKM. This CDR3 comprises 13 residues. V lost 8 bases and J lost 3, with 13 bases in between. CDR3 nucleotide sequence: TGTGCCAGCTCAGGGCTGATTGACACTGAAGCTTTCTTT. Encoded protein: CASSGLIDTEAFF.

This clone was seen just once. The chain combines TRBV9 with TRBJ1-3; D is unclear. CDR1 is SGDLS and CDR2 is YYNGEE in the germline V gene. The CDR3 runs 15 residues. V shed 2 bases and J shed 4 bases, with 13 bases lying between them. The CDR3 protein is CASSVSAAAGNTIYF. Written as DNA, the CDR3 is TGTGCCAGCAGCGTGTCCGCGGCAGCCGGAAACACCATATATTTT.

The V call is TRBV4-3, the J call TRBJ1-4, with a possible D match to TRBD1 (5 bases). V gave up 0 bases and J gave up 7 bases, with 9 bases separating them. This CDR3 is 14 amino acids long. From germline, CDR1 is LGHNA and CDR2 YSLEER. CDR3 sequence: CASSQEYDSEKLFF. CDR3 nucleotide sequence: TGCGCCAGCAGCCAAGAATACGACAGTGAAAAACTGTTTTTT.

The gene calls are TRBV18 and TRBJ2-3; 12 bases agree with TRBD1. Germline assignment: CDR1 KGHSH and CDR2 LQKENI. After removal of 2 bases from V and 3 bases from J, the junction contained 3 bases not matched to a gene. The CDR3 loop spans 16 amino acids. The CDR3 is CASSPGTGGGTDTQYF. The CDR3 DNA follows: TGTGCCAGCTCACCAGGGACAGGGGGCGGGACAGATACGCAGTATTTT.

The CDR3 nucleotides read TGTGCCAGCAGCAGACTAAGTACAGGGGATGGCTATGGCTACACCTTC. Its protein product is CASSRLSTGDGYGYTF. The chain employs TRBV7-9 and TRBJ1-2, with 7 bases that match TRBD1. Looked up from germline, CDR1 is SEHNR and CDR2 is FQNEAQ (reference sequence). The length of the CDR3 is 16 residues. The trim removed 5 bases at V and 4 bases at J, leaving 13 bases unmatched.

The chain uses TRBV19 and TRBJ2-7, with D maybe TRBD2 (5 bases). Per germline, CDR1 LNHDA and CDR2 SQIVND (reference sequence). There are 13 residues in the CDR3. With 4 bases removed from V and 9 bases from J, the gap between germline ends came to 16 bases. Written as DNA, the CDR3 is TGTGCCAGTAGTACAAGCTGGGAGTCAGGGCAGTACTTC. Encoded protein: CASSTSWESGQYF.

J is TRBJ2-7 and V is TRBV28; tentative D call: TRBD1 (7 bases). CDR3 length: 15 amino acids. Germline CDR1 MDHEN, CDR2 SYDVKM. V was pared by 6 bases and J by 0 bases, with 15 bases between. The CDR3 bases are TGTGCCAGCAGCTGGAGGGGGCGCAGCTCCTACGAGCAGTACTTC. Its translation: CASSWRGRSSYEQYF.

The chain joins TRBV28 to TRBJ2-2, with D uncertain. V was pared by 8 bases and J by 0 bases, with 7 bases between. The CDR3 has 13 amino acids. Germline V CDR1 and CDR2: MDHEN, SYDVKM. DNA of the CDR3: TGTGCCAGCCATGAGTCGAACACCGGGGAGCTGTTTTTT. Its protein product is CASHESNTGELFF.

The genes are TRBV2 and TRBJ1-3, with D possibly matching TRBD1 (5 bases). Trimming stripped 8 bases from V and 4 bases from J, with 15 bases between. The CDR3 runs 14 residues. In germline, CDR1 is SNHLY, CDR2 FYNNEI. CDR3 nucleotide sequence: TGTGCCAGCCAATGGGGCGGACTCGGAAACACCATATATTTT. It yields the protein CASQWGGLGNTIYF.

This clone was seen just once. CDR3 DNA sequence: TGTGCCAGCAGTTTAGGAGGGGACCTAAGCAATGAGCAGTTCTTC. It codes for CASSLGGDLSNEQFF. This chain joins TRBV28 and TRBJ2-1; D possibly corresponds to TRBD2 (6 bases). The germline V gene encodes CDR1 MDHEN and CDR2 SYDVKM. The V and J ends lost 2 bases and 6 bases respectively, with 14 bases between them. The CDR3 loop spans 15 amino acids.

The V call is TRBV5-4, the J call TRBJ1-4; the match to TRBD1 covers 10 bases. The CDR3 runs 17 residues. V trimming: 4 bases; J trimming: 5 bases; junction bases outside the gene matches: 11. Per the germline V gene, CDR1 is SGHNT and CDR2 is YYREEE (reference sequence). The CDR3 protein is CASSPRDRGAVNEKLFF. In DNA, the CDR3 is TGTGCCAGCAGCCCCCGGGACAGGGGCGCTGTAAATGAAAAACTGTTTTTT.

V gene TRBV4-2 combines with J gene TRBJ2-1; a weak D match, TRBD2 (5 bases). This CDR3 is 14 amino acids long. Per the germline V gene, CDR1 is LGHNA and CDR2 is YNFKEQ. V lost 1 base to trimming and J lost 8 bases, with 12 bases between them. This chain's CDR3 is CASSQGLTGDEQFF. The DNA for the CDR3 is TGTGCCAGCAGCCAAGGACTAACTGGCGATGAGCAGTTCTTC.

This chain connects TRBV28 to TRBJ2-3, with D maybe TRBD2 (6 bases). The V gene's germline CDR1 is MDHEN and CDR2 SYDVKM. V lost 5 bases and J 2 bases, leaving 11 bases between the germline ends. CDR3 length: 14 residues. The CDR3 spells CASSPGLLTDTQYF. The CDR3 DNA reads TGTGCCAGCAGTCCGGGACTGCTCACAGATACGCAGTATTTT.